The following is a T cell receptor (beta chain) sequence with its context. This entry comes from a study of blood T cell repertoires in COVID-19. For the study at large: The origin of the acute and convalescent COVID-19 samples was the United States, Italy and Spain.

This CDR3 is built from 18 residues. Trimming removed 0 bases at V and 1 base at J, with 16 bases between. The germline V gene has CDR1 LNHDA and CDR2 SQIVND (reference sequence). Per the study methods: The assay estimated nucleated cells by amplifying reference gene primers. Libraries were prepared by immunoSEQ multiplex PCR; TCRdb keeps only in-frame clonotypes and omits some of them. From that table come the V and J calls and clone size; the DNA was used to work out D and trimming. The table shows about 110,000 clones, with approximately 80% occurring only once. Material for sequencing was peripheral blood. V is TRBV19 and J is TRBJ2-1, with TRBD2 as a possible D gene (6 bases). The TCR sequence derives from a man older than 75 with COVID-19, enrolled during active disease. CDR3 region: CASSIDAGTARSYNEQFF. For the CDR3, the DNA is TGTGCCAGTAGTATAGACGCCGGGACTGCCCGATCCTACAATGAGCAGTTCTTC.